The rows below give T cell receptor beta chains drawn from one sample of a study of T cell responses to AZD1222 COVID-19 vaccine. The table came from immunoSEQ multiplex PCR; TCRdb's copy has only in-frame clones and leaves some out. The top ten hold roughly a tenth of the sample, which has approximately 190,000 clones, about 94% seen once. This specimen consisted of peripheral blood, obtained on day 0 of AZD1222 vaccination. These receptors all stem from an adult in good health. The CDR3 runs from the conserved cysteine through the conserved F or W. The D gene is left open where the match is weak. The listing skips clone size in some rows; elsewhere it reads once, few, many or a size class.

d_call: TRBD1; j_call: TRBJ2-2; clone_size: .; v_call: TRBV9; cdr3_nt: TGTGCCAGCAGCCCACCGGACAGGGTGGAGCTGTTTTTT; cdr3_aa: CASSPPDRVELFF
d_call: TRBD2; j_call: TRBJ2-3; clone_size: .; v_call: TRBV10-1; cdr3_nt: TGCGCCACCTCTAGCGGGATGATTAGCACAGATACGCAGTATTTT; cdr3_aa: CATSSGMISTDTQYF
d_call: .; j_call: TRBJ1-2; clone_size: .; v_call: TRBV28; cdr3_nt: TGTGCCAGCAGTTCCCAACAGGGTAACTATGGCTACACCTTC; cdr3_aa: CASSSQQGNYGYTF
d_call: .; j_call: TRBJ2-1; clone_size: .; v_call: TRBV4-1; cdr3_nt: TGCGCCAGCAGCCTCGCATCGAGTATTGATGAGCAGTTCTTC; cdr3_aa: CASSLASSIDEQFF
d_call: TRBD2; j_call: TRBJ2-7; clone_size: .; v_call: TRBV5-1; cdr3_nt: TGCGCCAGCAGCTTGTCAGCGGGAGAGTACGAGCAGTACTTC; cdr3_aa: CASSLSAGEYEQYF
d_call: TRBD1; j_call: TRBJ2-7; clone_size: .; v_call: TRBV6-2/TRBV6-3; cdr3_nt: TGTGCCAGCAGTTACCTCGGACAGGGCCACGAGCAGTACTTC; cdr3_aa: CASSYLGQGHEQYF
d_call: .; j_call: TRBJ2-2; clone_size: .; v_call: TRBV3-1/TRBV3-2; cdr3_nt: TGTGCCAGCAGCAAAGGACAGATCAACACCGGGGAGCTGTTTTTT; cdr3_aa: CASSKGQINTGELFF
d_call: TRBD1; j_call: TRBJ1-2; clone_size: .; v_call: TRBV2; cdr3_nt: TGTGCCAGCAGTCCAGGACAGGACTATGGCTACACCTTC; cdr3_aa: CASSPGQDYGYTF
d_call: .; j_call: TRBJ2-7; clone_size: .; v_call: TRBV28; cdr3_nt: TGTGCCAGCAGTTTAAGAGCAGGGTGGGGCGAGCAGTACTTC; cdr3_aa: CASSLRAGWGEQYF
d_call: TRBD1; j_call: TRBJ2-1; clone_size: .; v_call: TRBV6-5; cdr3_nt: TGTGCCAGCAGTTACCGGGACAGCCCCTACAATGAGCAGTTCTTC; cdr3_aa: CASSYRDSPYNEQFF
d_call: .; j_call: TRBJ2-1; clone_size: once; v_call: TRBV4-1; cdr3_nt: TGCGCCAGCAGCCCCTGGACTACCGGTGAGCAGTTCTTC; cdr3_aa: CASSPWTTGEQFF
d_call: TRBD1; j_call: TRBJ2-7; clone_size: .; v_call: TRBV19; cdr3_nt: TGTGCCAGTAGTCCGGACAGGGTGGCCTACGAGCAGTACTTC; cdr3_aa: CASSPDRVAYEQYF
d_call: .; j_call: TRBJ1-1; clone_size: .; v_call: TRBV28; cdr3_nt: TGTGCCAGCAGTTTGACAGGGAACACTGAAGCTTTCTTT; cdr3_aa: CASSLTGNTEAFF
d_call: TRBD2; j_call: TRBJ2-1; clone_size: once; v_call: TRBV29-1; cdr3_nt: TGCAGCGTTGCCCCCCCTAGCGGCTACAATGAGCAGTTCTTC; cdr3_aa: CSVAPPSGYNEQFF
d_call: .; j_call: TRBJ2-4; clone_size: .; v_call: TRBV29-1; cdr3_nt: TGCAGCGTTCTAATGGGGGCCTCTGGCCCCATAGCCAAAAACATTCAGTACTTC; cdr3_aa: CSVLMGASGPIAKNIQYF
d_call: TRBD2; j_call: TRBJ2-1; clone_size: .; v_call: TRBV6-5; cdr3_nt: TGTGCCACCCAACTTCCTAGCGGGAGGACCCAGTTCTTC; cdr3_aa: CATQLPSGRTQFF
d_call: .; j_call: TRBJ2-3; clone_size: .; v_call: TRBV5-4; cdr3_nt: TGTGCCAGCAGCTTGGGACTGAGGAGCACAGATACGCAGTATTTT; cdr3_aa: CASSLGLRSTDTQYF
d_call: .; j_call: TRBJ2-3; clone_size: .; v_call: TRBV2; cdr3_nt: TGTGCCAGCAGTGTACCCTATGGCTTCTCTAGCACAGATACGCAGTATTTT; cdr3_aa: CASSVPYGFSSTDTQYF
d_call: .; j_call: TRBJ2-1; clone_size: .; v_call: TRBV20-1; cdr3_nt: TGCAGTGCTAGGGGGGCGGATGAGCAGTTCTTC; cdr3_aa: CSARGADEQFF
d_call: .; j_call: TRBJ2-7; clone_size: once; v_call: TRBV6-1; cdr3_nt: TGTGCCAGCAGTGAACAGGCAGGGTCCTACGAGCAGTACTTC; cdr3_aa: CASSEQAGSYEQYF
d_call: .; j_call: TRBJ2-1; clone_size: .; v_call: TRBV9; cdr3_nt: TGTGCCAGCAGCGTAGCTACCAGCTACAATGAGCAGTTCTTC; cdr3_aa: CASSVATSYNEQFF
d_call: .; j_call: TRBJ2-7; clone_size: few; v_call: TRBV29-1; cdr3_nt: TGCAGCGGCGCCCGGGGGCTCAGCTACGAGCAGTACTTC; cdr3_aa: CSGARGLSYEQYF
d_call: .; j_call: TRBJ2-3; clone_size: .; v_call: TRBV4-2; cdr3_nt: TGTGCCAGCAGCCAAGAGGGGCCAGCAGATACGCAGTATTTT; cdr3_aa: CASSQEGPADTQYF
d_call: .; j_call: TRBJ2-7; clone_size: .; v_call: TRBV7-2; cdr3_nt: TGTGCCAGCAGCTTAAGGCAGGGCAGCTCCTACGAGCAGTACTTC; cdr3_aa: CASSLRQGSSYEQYF
d_call: TRBD1; j_call: TRBJ1-5; clone_size: .; v_call: TRBV28; cdr3_nt: TGTGCCAGCAGTTCCGGGACAGGGATGGGCAATCAGCCCCAGCATTTT; cdr3_aa: CASSSGTGMGNQPQHF
d_call: TRBD1; j_call: TRBJ1-1; clone_size: .; v_call: TRBV11-2; cdr3_nt: TGTGCCAGCAGCTTAGGGCAGGTAGGACAGGGGAACACTGAAGCTTTCTTT; cdr3_aa: CASSLGQVGQGNTEAFF
d_call: .; j_call: TRBJ2-7; clone_size: .; v_call: TRBV18; cdr3_nt: TGTGCCAGCTCACCTGTTACTAGGGGTAACTACGAGCAGTACTTC; cdr3_aa: CASSPVTRGNYEQYF
d_call: TRBD2; j_call: TRBJ2-1; clone_size: .; v_call: TRBV4-2; cdr3_nt: TGTGCCAGCAGCCAAGAGGGGGGGAGGGCCGGGTTATACAATGAGCAGTTCTTC; cdr3_aa: CASSQEGGRAGLYNEQFF
d_call: .; j_call: TRBJ1-5; clone_size: .; v_call: TRBV27; cdr3_nt: TGTGCCAGCAGTCCAGTCCTTAGCAATCAGCCCCAGCATTTT; cdr3_aa: CASSPVLSNQPQHF
d_call: .; j_call: TRBJ1-5; clone_size: .; v_call: TRBV30; cdr3_nt: TGTGCCTGGAGTGTTCAGGGTGTGGGTCAGCCCCAGCATTTT; cdr3_aa: CAWSVQGVGQPQHF
d_call: TRBD1; j_call: TRBJ1-1; clone_size: .; v_call: TRBV28; cdr3_nt: TGTGCCAGCAGAGAGACAGGGGGCGCGAACACTGAAGCTTTCTTT; cdr3_aa: CASRETGGANTEAFF
d_call: .; j_call: TRBJ1-5; clone_size: .; v_call: TRBV3-1/TRBV3-2; cdr3_nt: TGTGCCAGCAGCCTGCGAGGGGCAGGGGTCAATCAGCCCCAGCATTTT; cdr3_aa: CASSLRGAGVNQPQHF
d_call: TRBD2; j_call: TRBJ2-1; clone_size: .; v_call: TRBV7-3; cdr3_nt: TGTGCCAGCAGCTCCGAGCGGGAGGCGGGCAATGAGCAGTTCTTC; cdr3_aa: CASSSEREAGNEQFF
d_call: .; j_call: TRBJ2-7; clone_size: .; v_call: TRBV29-1; cdr3_nt: TGCAGCGTTGACCAGACAGGATTCAACGAGCAGTACTTC; cdr3_aa: CSVDQTGFNEQYF
d_call: .; j_call: TRBJ2-2; clone_size: .; v_call: TRBV5-1; cdr3_nt: TGCGCCAGCAGCTTGGGGGGTGCATCCGGGGAGCTGTTTTTT; cdr3_aa: CASSLGGASGELFF
d_call: .; j_call: TRBJ1-5; clone_size: .; v_call: TRBV10-3; cdr3_nt: TGTGCCATCAGTTCAGGGGATGGTGGCAATCAGCCCCAGCATTTT; cdr3_aa: CAISSGDGGNQPQHF
d_call: .; j_call: TRBJ1-2; clone_size: .; v_call: TRBV7-9; cdr3_nt: TGTGCCAGCAGCTTAGTCCAGGGCTACACCTTC; cdr3_aa: CASSLVQGYTF
d_call: TRBD1; j_call: TRBJ2-7; clone_size: .; v_call: TRBV9; cdr3_nt: TGTGCCAGCAATACGGCAGGGGGCTTTAACGAGCAGTACTTC; cdr3_aa: CASNTAGGFNEQYF
d_call: .; j_call: TRBJ2-1; clone_size: .; v_call: TRBV10-1; cdr3_nt: TGCGCCAGCAGTCAAGTTCCGAGCTCCTACAATGAGCAGTTCTTC; cdr3_aa: CASSQVPSSYNEQFF
d_call: .; j_call: TRBJ1-4; clone_size: once; v_call: TRBV15; cdr3_nt: TGTGCCACCAGCAGAGATCTTGACTCCTTGGGTGAAAAACTGTTTTTT; cdr3_aa: CATSRDLDSLGEKLFF
d_call: .; j_call: TRBJ2-1; clone_size: .; v_call: TRBV28; cdr3_nt: TGTGCCAGCAGAGTGACGGATGAGCAGTTCTTC; cdr3_aa: CASRVTDEQFF
d_call: TRBD2; j_call: TRBJ2-1; clone_size: once; v_call: TRBV9; cdr3_nt: TGTGCCAGCAGCCTTTGGACTAGCGGGAGTCGGGATGAGCAGTTCTTC; cdr3_aa: CASSLWTSGSRDEQFF
d_call: .; j_call: TRBJ1-1; clone_size: .; v_call: TRBV28; cdr3_nt: TGTGCCAGCAGTTTAAGTAGGTGGGATTCGAACACTGAAGCTTTCTTT; cdr3_aa: CASSLSRWDSNTEAFF
d_call: TRBD2; j_call: TRBJ2-1; clone_size: once; v_call: TRBV7-3; cdr3_nt: TGTGCCAGCAGCTGGGGACTAGCGGGAGGGCCGGGGGACAATGAGCAGTTCTTC; cdr3_aa: CASSWGLAGGPGDNEQFF
d_call: .; j_call: TRBJ2-1; clone_size: .; v_call: TRBV20-1; cdr3_nt: TGCAGTGCTACTAGCTACAATGAGCAGTTCTTC; cdr3_aa: CSATSYNEQFF
d_call: TRBD2; j_call: TRBJ2-1; clone_size: .; v_call: TRBV28; cdr3_nt: TGTGCCAGCAGTTTATACTCGGGACTAGCGGGATTCTACAATGAGCAGTTCTTC; cdr3_aa: CASSLYSGLAGFYNEQFF
d_call: .; j_call: TRBJ2-3; clone_size: .; v_call: TRBV7-3; cdr3_nt: TGTGCCAGCAGCTTAAGAACAACCGCTGGAAGCACAGATACGCAGTATTTT; cdr3_aa: CASSLRTTAGSTDTQYF
d_call: .; j_call: TRBJ1-5; clone_size: .; v_call: TRBV28; cdr3_nt: TGTGCCAGCAGTTTATTTACGAGGGGAAATCAGCCCCAGCATTTT; cdr3_aa: CASSLFTRGNQPQHF
d_call: .; j_call: TRBJ2-7; clone_size: .; v_call: TRBV7-2; cdr3_nt: TGTGCCAGCAGCTTAGGCCCCCTCGAGTACTTC; cdr3_aa: CASSLGPLEYF
d_call: TRBD2; j_call: TRBJ2-1; clone_size: .; v_call: TRBV27; cdr3_nt: TGTGCCAGCAGTTTATCGGCTAGCGGGAGGAGCAATGAGCAGTTCTTC; cdr3_aa: CASSLSASGRSNEQFF
d_call: .; j_call: TRBJ1-1; clone_size: once; v_call: TRBV7-3; cdr3_nt: TGTGCCAGCAGACAGACAAGAAACACTGAAGCTTTCTTT; cdr3_aa: CASRQTRNTEAFF
d_call: .; j_call: TRBJ2-7; clone_size: .; v_call: TRBV6-1; cdr3_nt: TGTGCCAGCAGTGAGGGCAGTTCCTACGAGCAGTACTTC; cdr3_aa: CASSEGSSYEQYF
d_call: .; j_call: TRBJ1-4; clone_size: .; v_call: TRBV19; cdr3_nt: TGTGCCAGTAGTATAGATCTCTTCGGATTTGAAAAACTGTTTTTT; cdr3_aa: CASSIDLFGFEKLFF
d_call: .; j_call: TRBJ1-5; clone_size: .; v_call: TRBV5-6; cdr3_nt: TGTGCCAGCAGCTTCGCATCAAGCAATCAGCCCCAGCATTTT; cdr3_aa: CASSFASSNQPQHF
d_call: .; j_call: TRBJ2-1; clone_size: .; v_call: TRBV14; cdr3_nt: TGTGCCAGCAGCCCTCTCGGCAACTACAATGAGCAGTTCTTC; cdr3_aa: CASSPLGNYNEQFF
d_call: .; j_call: TRBJ1-5; clone_size: .; v_call: TRBV5-1; cdr3_nt: TGCGCCAGCAGCTTGGGCCCGATTCAGCCCCAGCATTTT; cdr3_aa: CASSLGPIQPQHF
d_call: .; j_call: TRBJ1-2; clone_size: .; v_call: TRBV7-2; cdr3_nt: TGTGCCAGCAGCTTGGGGACCGGGGATTCCTATGGCTACACCTTC; cdr3_aa: CASSLGTGDSYGYTF
d_call: .; j_call: TRBJ2-2; clone_size: .; v_call: TRBV14; cdr3_nt: TGTGCCAGCAGTTCAGACACCGGGGAGCTGTTTTTT; cdr3_aa: CASSSDTGELFF